These 17 T cell receptor beta chains came from one sample sequenced in a study of blood T cell repertoires in COVID-19. Sequenced by immunoSEQ multiplex PCR; TCRdb stores in-frame clones only, minus some. The repertoire holds about 250,000 clones, with just under 85% as singletons. Material for sequencing was peripheral blood. Receptor source: a middle-aged man with acute or convalescent COVID-19.

The chain employs TRBV14 and TRBJ1-2; 8 bases are a match to TRBD1. Germline assignment: CDR1 SGHDN and CDR2 FVKESK. This CDR3 region has 16 residues. V trimming: 2 bases; J trimming: 2 bases; junction bases outside the gene matches: 7. The CDR3 DNA sequence: TGTGCCAGCAGCCAACTCCTCCCAGGGGGCAACTATGGCTACACCTTC. Translated: CASSQLLPGGNYGYTF.

The rearrangement joins TRBV28 to TRBJ1-5; 9 nucleotides agree with TRBD1. Germline lookup yields CDR1 MDHEN and CDR2 SYDVKM. Trimming took 4 bases from V and 9 from J; bases not matched to a gene: 7. The CDR3 consists of 14 residues. The CDR3 here is CASSSGTGSGPQHF. CDR3 nucleotide sequence: TGTGCCAGCAGTTCCGGGACAGGGAGCGGGCCCCAGCATTTT.

The chain couples TRBV28 to TRBJ1-6; D remains ambiguous. The CDR3 contains 11 residues. Trimming cost V 8 bases and J 7 bases, with 6 bases left between them. From germline, CDR1 is MDHEN and CDR2 SYDVKM. The CDR3 spells CASPGNSPLHF. Here the CDR3 DNA reads TGTGCCAGCCCCGGGAATTCACCCCTCCACTTT.

The chain carries TRBV6-5 and TRBJ2-7; TRBD1 is a possible D gene (6 bases). The germline V gene encodes CDR1 MNHEY and CDR2 SVGAGI. The CDR3 length is 15 residues. V lost 0 bases, J lost 3 bases, and 12 bases lay in between. CDR3 loop: CASSYSYRDNYEQYF. The DNA of the CDR3 is TGTGCCAGCAGTTACTCATATAGGGACAACTACGAGCAGTACTTC.

This sequence joins TRBV24-1 and TRBJ1-2; D is possibly TRBD1 (5 bases). The germline gives CDR1 KGHDR, CDR2 SFDVKD. V shed 4 bases and J shed 3 bases, with 20 bases lying between them. The CDR3 has 17 residues. The CDR3 protein is CATSDKPRQKSDYGYTF. The CDR3 DNA is TGTGCCACCAGTGACAAACCCCGACAGAAAAGCGACTATGGCTACACCTTC.

V usage is TRBV19 and J usage is TRBJ2-7; D perhaps matches TRBD1 (6 bases). V was clipped by 3 bases and J by 2 bases, with 17 bases between them. The CDR3 covers 16 residues. Germline V gives CDR1 LNHDA, CDR2 SQIVND (reference sequence). The CDR3 DNA follows: TGTGCCAGTAGTATGTCGGGAACAGGGACGCCCTACGAGCAGTACTTC. This translates into CASSMSGTGTPYEQYF. Full variable domain (outside the CDR3, taken from reference TRBV19 and TRBJ2-7): DGGITQSPKYLFRKEGQNVTLSCEQNLNHDAMYWYRQDPGQGLRLIYYSQIVNDFQKGDIAEGYSVSREKKESFPLTVTSAQKNPTAFYLCASSMSGTGTPYEQYFGPGTRLTVT.

The V call is TRBV24-1, the J call TRBJ2-2; 7 nucleotides line up with TRBD1. The junction had 9 bases not matched to a gene; V was cut back by 5 bases and J by 1 base. CDR3 length equals 17 residues. Per germline, CDR1 KGHDR and CDR2 SFDVKD. The CDR3 bases are TGTGCCACCAGTGGCCTACCGGGACAGAAGAACACCGGGGAGCTGTTTTTT. As protein: CATSGLPGQKNTGELFF.

The chain combines TRBV18 with TRBJ2-2; 10 nucleotides match TRBD1. The V gene's germline CDR1 is KGHSH and CDR2 LQKENI. The length of the CDR3 is 16 residues. V was clipped by 3 bases and J by 6 bases; unmatched bases: 7. CDR3 in DNA: TGTGCCAGCTCACCCGTCGGACAGGGGGTGGCCGGGGAGCTGTTTTTT. Translation: CASSPVGQGVAGELFF.

CDR3 amino acids: CASRKGGPGNQPQHF. In DNA form, the CDR3 reads TGTGCCAGCAGAAAGGGAGGGCCGGGGAACCAGCCCCAGCATTTT. V gene TRBV28 combines with J gene TRBJ1-5; no firm D call. The CDR3 sequence is 15 residues long. Germline assignment: CDR1 MDHEN and CDR2 SYDVKM. The germline V and J ends were trimmed by 6 bases and 7 bases, with 19 bases remaining between them. The variable domain in full, with the rest retrieved from reference TRBV28 and TRBJ1-5, is DVKVTQSSRYLVKRTGEKVFLECVQDMDHENMFWYRQDPGLGLRLIYFSYDVKMKEKGDIPEGYSVSREKKERFSLILESASTNQTSMYLCASRKGGPGNQPQHFGDGTRLSIL.

This clone appeared once. V gene TRBV11-2 combines with J gene TRBJ2-7; TRBD2 agrees at 7 bases. CDR1 and CDR2 from the germline V gene are SGHAT and FQNNGV. The V segment lost 4 bases and the J segment 2 bases; nucleotides outside the gene matches: 8. The CDR3 is 15 residues long. CDR3 residues: CASSSLRREAYEQYF. In nucleotides, the CDR3 is TGTGCCAGCAGCTCCTTACGACGGGAGGCCTACGAGCAGTACTTC.

The chain couples TRBV6-1 to TRBJ2-2; 10 bases align to TRBD2. CDR3 size: 15 residues. Germline V gene data show CDR1 as MNHNS and CDR2 as SASEGT. The V gene end was trimmed by 3 bases and the J gene end by 4 bases; junction bases not matched to a gene: 2. The CDR3 nucleotides read TGTGCCAGCAGTGATCTAGCGGGAGCCACCGGGGAGCTGTTTTTT. Protein sequence: CASSDLAGATGELFF.

As concerns this clone: One junction end does not reproduce the germline sequence, and a read error may be involved. The V call is TRBV7-6, the J call TRBJ2-7, with D tentatively TRBD2 (6 bases). This CDR3 comprises 11 residues. CDR1 is SGHVS, CDR2 FNYEAQ, per germline. CDR3 residues: CASTFGDSQDF. The CDR3 bases are TGTGCCAGCACCTTTGGGGACTCTCAGGACTTC. Filled out from reference TRBV7-6 and TRBJ2-7, the complete variable domain reads GAGVSQSPRYKVTKRGQDVALRCDPISGHVSLYWYRQALGQGPEFLTYFNYEAQQDKSGLPNDRFSAERPEGSISTLTIQRTEQRDSAMYRCASTFGDSQDFGPGTRLTVT.

J is TRBJ2-1 and V is TRBV12-3 or TRBV12-4; D remains ambiguous. The CDR3 runs 12 residues. Trimming stripped 3 bases from V and 6 bases from J, with 6 bases between. Written as DNA, the CDR3 is TGTGCCAGCAGTTTCAACGGCAATGAGCAGTTCTTC. Amino acid sequence: CASSFNGNEQFF.

A single count supports this clone. This chain uses TRBV10-1 with TRBJ1-5; no reliable D call. Trimming cost V 6 bases and J 6 bases, with 12 bases left between them. In germline, CDR1 is WNHNN, CDR2 SYGVQD (reference sequence). The CDR3 extends over 13 amino acids. Written as DNA, the CDR3 is TGCGCCAGCAGCCCCGGTACCGGTCAGCCCCAGCATTTT. Translating it yields CASSPGTGQPQHF.

The CDR3 is CASSELQGQHYNSPLHF. In DNA, the CDR3 is TGTGCCAGCAGTGAACTCCAAGGACAGCACTATAATTCACCCCTCCACTTT. The rearrangement links TRBV6-1 to TRBJ1-6; D perhaps matches TRBD1 (6 bases). The CDR3 spans 17 residues. The germline gives CDR1 MNHNS, CDR2 SASEGT. Deletions cut 2 bases from V and 3 bases from J, with 14 bases between.

The V call is TRBV7-8, the J call TRBJ1-6, with no clear D. Trimming left V 0 bases short and J 0 bases short, with 15 bases between. The CDR3 length is 19 residues. The germline CDR1 and CDR2 sequences are SGHVS and FQNEAQ. CDR3 DNA sequence: TGTGCCAGCAGCTTAGCGCGAATTTCCGGGAGCTCCTATAATTCACCCCTCCACTTT. As protein: CASSLARISGSSYNSPLHF.

The genes are TRBV30 and TRBJ2-3, with D maybe TRBD2 (5 bases). Germline V lookup: CDR1 GTSNPN, CDR2 SVGIG (reference sequence). The CDR3 runs 14 residues. V lost 4 bases to trimming and J lost 2 bases, with 13 bases between them. CDR3 loop: CAWKEGQFTDTQYF. The DNA for the CDR3 is TGTGCCTGGAAAGAGGGCCAGTTCACAGATACGCAGTATTTT.